These T cell receptor beta chains were read from a single sample in a study of cytomegalovirus exposure and HLA in healthy donors. Assay: immunoSEQ multiplex PCR; the TCRdb copy retains only in-frame clones and omits some. Of a few hundred thousand clones listed, nearly 95% are singletons. Sequenced material: PBMCs. These TCRs come from a girl aged 2-10 years in good health and CMV-seronegative. Both conserved end residues are trimmed from each CDR3.

v_call	cdr3_length	cdr3_aa
TRBV25-1	11	ASRRTGTDTQY
TRBV7-8	13	ASSPRQGSTDTQY
TRBV9	12	ASSVGSITDTQY
TRBV2	15	ASSDPGQGPINYGYT
TRBV6-4	13	ASSDRRSSSYEQY
TRBV9	16	ASSVAPSGGGNTGELF
TRBV9	13	ASSVEGGRTDTQY
TRBV30	14	AWSGGGGGVNQPQH
TRBV30	11	AWSRTGGRGYT
TRBV25-1	13	ASSDSTFSGNTIY
TRBV9	14	ASSAQDRDRGLEQY
TRBV27	12	ASSFASRVDTQY
TRBV14	15	ASSQGLSGRFYNEQF
TRBV4-1	12	ASSQVQGDYEQY
TRBV5-4	13	ASSLGGSGGDTQY
TRBV5-8	13	ASSSGQGPYNEQF
TRBV7-8	13	ASSPFGRLNEKLF
TRBV30	12	AWAPEVAAAEQY
TRBV4-1	11	ASSPPVGNTIY
TRBV7-9	15	ASSPQSDQGLAASQY
TRBV29-1	13	SVEVLEVENTEAF
TRBV6-6	10	ASLGGGNEQF
TRBV19	9	ASGGSYEQY
TRBV10-2	11	ASSVGQARGYT
TRBV27	14	ATSTGQGATNEKLF
TRBV19	12	ASSFGQVNTEAF
TRBV5-1	12	ASSLYWQVGGYT
TRBV5-1	12	ASSQQGLSNEQF
TRBV10-3	14	AISELTRGRNYGYT
TRBV6-1	13	ASRGSGQGHYGYT
TRBV5-4	14	ASSSLGRDSNQPQH
TRBV7-6	15	ASSDQVRGGLQETQY
TRBV27	13	ASREPGTGVYEQY
TRBV27	15	ASSFGTGGRYTGELF